This note documents a single T cell receptor beta chain sequence. The antigen remains unidentified. The trim removed 5 bases at V and 7 bases at J, leaving 6 bases unmatched. CDR3 length: 13 amino acids. Germline V gene sequence: CDR1 SEHNR, CDR2 FQNEAQ (reference sequence). PCR employed 60 Vbeta and 13 Jbeta primers. Produced via immunoSEQ multiplex PCR; TCRdb's table is partial and in-frame only. The profile shows over 130,000 clones, just under 85% of them singletons. This record belongs to a study of cytomegalovirus exposure and HLA in healthy donors. Findings of the study overall: Links to common viral pathogens appeared, in a later analysis, for several of the most significant clusters.

The TCR was taken from a man between 25 and 39 years old in good health and CMV-seropositive. Sequenced sample: PBMCs. The chain employs TRBV7-9 and TRBJ2-5, with 8 bases aligning to TRBD2. CDR3 coding DNA: TGTGCCAGCAGCAGCGGGACTAGTGTGACCCAGTACTTC. Translating it yields CASSSGTSVTQYF.